This TCR beta chain was identified in a study of cytomegalovirus exposure and HLA in healthy donors. Primers included in the PCR were 60 Vbeta and 13 Jbeta primers. The method was immunoSEQ multiplex PCR; TCRdb's version includes in-frame clones alone and lacks a portion of them. Here the sample spans roughly 170,000 clones, 84% being singletons. Points from the study as a whole: In a later analysis, at a false discovery rate of 0.05, about 17,000 TCR beta sequences matched HLA alleles.

Concerning this clone: Antigen specificity is unknown.

CDR1 is SGHTA and CDR2 is FQGNSA in the germline V gene. CDR3 length: 15 amino acids. The V end lost 4 bases, the J end lost 3 bases, and 13 bases lay between the germline ends. This TCR was recovered from a man aged 18 to 35 in good health and CMV-seronegative. The material sequenced was PBMCs. The rearrangement joins TRBV7-2 to TRBJ1-5; D is unclear. Written as DNA, the CDR3 is TGTGCCAGCAGCTCGAGCCGGGATATCAATCAGCCCCAGCATTTT. It codes for CASSSSRDINQPQHF.